This record concerns one T cell receptor (beta chain) sequence. What it binds is not known. V lost 2 bases and J lost 5; bases outside the gene matches: 6. CDR1 and CDR2 from the germline V gene are GTSNPN and SVGIG (reference sequence). This CDR3 has 15 residues. This entry comes from a study of shared clonotypes between healthy human individuals. General observations from the study: It was observed that roughly 5.5% of naive CD4 clonotypes were shared across a few donors. Memory subsets had estimated richness that was generally smaller than that of naive subsets.

Every donor, a Caucasian adult, lived in Nashville, Tennessee. In the study's own analysis: Filtering differed because ImmunoSEQ produced junction-only sequences that carried no quality scores. Some clones are missing from TCRdb's copy, which holds only in-frame ones; the method was immunoSEQ multiplex PCR. V and J calls and clone size are those listed in that table; D and trimming were worked out from the DNA. The sample consists of 950,000 to 1,300,000 clones, about 74% of them appearing once. The J gene is TRBJ2-2, the V gene TRBV30; 9 bases line up with TRBD2. The sequencing input was memory CD4+ T cells sorted from blood. The subset is: CD45RA-negative fraction. The sequence was obtained from a young man in good health. The CDR3 is CAWSRGRGLTGELFF. The CDR3 coding sequence is TGTGCCTGGAGTCGCGGGAGGGGACTGACCGGGGAGCTGTTTTTT.